The 13 T cell receptor beta chains presented below share a single source sample, sequenced in a study of CD8 T cells in Susac syndrome. Roughly 0.45 to 1 ug RNA was reverse transcribed with random hexamers. One entry per CDR3 protein results from TCRdb running MiXCR on the immunoSEQ multiplex PCR reads. This table has over 100,000 distinct CDR3 sequences, 92% appearing once. The sequenced material came from CD4+ T cells from PBMCs. The receptors were sampled from a human donor in good health.

This sequence joins TRBV7-9 and TRBJ1-1; no clear D gene. V was cut by 5 bases and J by 0 bases, with 10 bases left in between. Germline V gene sequence: CDR1 SEHNR, CDR2 FQNEAQ (reference sequence). The CDR3 is 14 residues long. CDR3 DNA: TGTGCCAGCAGCGCTGGTAGGGTGAACACTGAAGCTTTCTTT. It codes for CASSAGRVNTEAFF. Combining the CDR3 with reference TRBV7-9 and TRBJ1-1 gives the whole variable domain DTGVSQNPRHKITKRGQNVTFRCDPISEHNRLYWYRQTLGQGPEFLTYFQNEAQLEKSRLLSDRFSAERPKGSFSTLEIQRTEQGDSAMYLCASSAGRVNTEAFFGQGTRLTVV.

The gene calls are TRBV7-8 and TRBJ1-1; the D is unclear. This CDR3 has 13 residues. From germline, CDR1 is SGHVS and CDR2 FQNEAQ. Deletions cut 0 bases from V and 1 base from J, with 3 bases between. DNA for the CDR3: TGTGCCAGCAGCTTAGCCCGGAACACTGAAGCTTTCTTT. Translated: CASSLARNTEAFF.

This chain uses TRBV30 with TRBJ1-2; unclear D gene. CDR3 size: 12 residues. The germline V and J ends were trimmed by 8 bases and 8 bases, with 18 bases remaining between them. Germline loops: CDR1 GTSNPN, CDR2 SVGIG (reference sequence). CDR3 in amino acids: CARRAWREGYTF. The DNA for the CDR3 is TGTGCCCGGCGAGCGTGGAGGGAGGGCTACACCTTC.

The V and J genes are TRBV23-1 and TRBJ2-2; D is tentatively TRBD1 or TRBD2 (6 bases each). TRBV23-1 has ORF status, its function being uncertain. V was pared by 2 bases and J by 4 bases, with 14 bases between. This CDR3 has 16 residues. CDR3 protein: CASSQRPRGGTGELFF. CDR3 nucleotide sequence: TGCGCCAGCAGTCAACGGCCCAGGGGAGGCACCGGGGAGCTGTTTTTT.

The chain links TRBV3-1 to TRBJ1-6; weak D call: TRBD1 (5 bases). Germline CDR1 and CDR2: LGHDT and YNNKEL (reference sequence). This CDR3 has 16 amino acids. V shed 1 base and J shed 9 bases, with 16 bases lying between them. The CDR3 DNA reads TGTGCCAGCAGCCAAGGGCGGCAGGGCGTGGGTTCACCCCTCCACTTT. It specifies CASSQGRQGVGSPLHF.

The J gene is TRBJ1-1, the V gene TRBV25-1; D is perhaps TRBD1 (6 bases). This CDR3 is 14 amino acids long. Germline CDR1 MGHDK, CDR2 SYGVNS. V lost 6 bases to trimming and J lost 1 base, with 12 bases between them. In DNA, the CDR3 is TGTGCCAGCAGCCACAGGGCCCAGAACACTGAAGCTTTCTTT. Translating gives CASSHRAQNTEAFF.

This clonotype was seen a handful of times. The CDR3 here is CSAPRTGREQYF. The CDR3 DNA follows: TGCAGTGCCCCGAGGACAGGGCGCGAGCAGTACTTC. The rearrangement links TRBV20-1 to TRBJ2-7, with TRBD1 matching over 8 bases. V shed 6 bases, J shed 6 bases, and the junction held 7 bases outside the gene matches. CDR1 and CDR2 (germline): DFQATT, SNEGSKA (reference sequence). CDR3 length: 12 amino acids.

This clonotype has only one observation. The conserved phenylalanine or tryptophan normally closing the CDR3 is absent here, so this likely arose from a read error. V is TRBV7-2 and J is TRBJ1-1; D is undetermined. The germline V and J ends were trimmed by 2 bases and 4 bases, with 14 bases remaining between them. This CDR3 contains 15 residues. Germline-derived CDR1 and CDR2 are SGHTA and FQGNSA. DNA for the CDR3: TGTGCCAGCAGCTTATCTCGAGGAGTGGGCACTGAAGCTTTCCTT. It specifies CASSLSRGVGTEAFL.

The rearrangement joins TRBV7-9 to TRBJ2-7, with D unclear. Germline V gene sequence: CDR1 SEHNR, CDR2 FQNEAQ (reference sequence). The V end was cut by 6 bases, the J end by 5 bases, with 14 bases between. This CDR3 comprises 13 residues. The CDR3 region is CASSRDLNHEQYF. Here the CDR3 DNA reads TGTGCCAGCAGTCGTGACCTGAACCACGAGCAGTACTTC.

The chain combines TRBV4-3 with TRBJ2-2; 7 bases are a match to TRBD2. The germline V gene encodes CDR1 LGHNA and CDR2 YSLEER. This CDR3 is 14 amino acids long. Trimming took 3 bases from V and 6 from J; bases not matched to a gene: 4. The CDR3 region is CASSQLAGAGELFF. The CDR3 nucleotides read TGCGCCAGCAGCCAGCTTGCGGGAGCCGGGGAGCTGTTTTTT.

This clonotype was counted a single time. The chain recombines TRBV12-5 with TRBJ2-1; no clear D. V lost 4 bases and J 3 bases, leaving 10 bases between the germline ends. This CDR3 has 14 amino acids. Per the germline V gene, CDR1 is LGHNT and CDR2 is FRNRAP. The CDR3, as DNA: TGTGCTAGTGGTTCCCCGGCCGTCTACAATGAGCAGTTCTTC. Encoded protein: CASGSPAVYNEQFF.

The chain has TRBV30 and TRBJ1-1, with TRBD1 matching over 7 bases. Germline assignment: CDR1 GTSNPN and CDR2 SVGIG (reference sequence). With 2 bases clipped from V and 3 bases from J, the junction kept 3 bases outside the gene matches. This CDR3 contains 13 residues. The CDR3 nucleotides are TGTGCCTGGAGTCGGGACAGCTACACTGAAGCTTTCTTT. This translates into CAWSRDSYTEAFF.

V gene TRBV19 combines with J gene TRBJ2-1, with 9 bases aligning to TRBD1. CDR1 is LNHDA, CDR2 SQIVND, per germline (reference sequence). Trimming at V came to 10 bases and at J to 10 bases, leaving 8 bases not matched to a gene. This CDR3 comprises 12 residues. The CDR3 coding sequence is TGTGCCATAGGGACAGGGTGGAAGGAGCAGTTCTTC. It translates to CAIGTGWKEQFF.